The T cell receptor (beta chain) under discussion was sequenced for a study of blood T cell repertoires in COVID-19. Study context: COVID-19 samples, acute and convalescent, were from the United States, Italy and Spain. The analysed material was cDNA or gDNA that came from T cells, B-cell-depleted T cells, or PBMCs.

Per the authors' pipeline: Amplified reference gene primers provided the basis for estimating nucleated cell counts. TCRdb's table, derived via immunoSEQ multiplex PCR, lists solely in-frame clones and lacks some. Clone size and the V and J calls come from that table; the DNA yielded D and trimming. The sample lists a few hundred thousand clones, around 89% occurring once. This CDR3 is 13 amino acids long. Trimming took 10 bases from V and 5 from J, leaving 17 bases between them. Germline CDR1 is KGHSH and CDR2 is LQKENI. This TCR was sampled from a man aged 18 to 29 who had recovered from COVID-19. The V and J genes are TRBV18 and TRBJ2-5; TRBD1 is a possible D gene (6 bases). Input material: peripheral blood. This chain's CDR3 is CATSWGLGETQYF. In DNA form, the CDR3 reads TGTGCCACTTCGTGGGGGCTGGGGGAGACCCAGTACTTC.